Following are 12 T cell receptor beta chains from one sample sequenced in a study of CD8 T cells in ankylosing spondylitis. TCRdb reprocessed the 5' RACE reads via MiXCR and lists one record per CDR3 protein. The profile covers about 130,000 distinct CDR3 sequences, with around 7.9% appearing a single time and around 12% taken by the ten largest. Sequencing used blood, either unsorted or a sorted T cell fraction (not recorded which). Source of these receptors: a female donor with ankylosing spondylitis or in good health (not recorded which).

In its sample, this clonotype was seen many times. This chain links TRBV2 with TRBJ1-1; TRBD1 is a possible D gene (5 bases). Per germline, CDR1 SNHLY and CDR2 FYNNEI. Trimming removed 5 bases from V and 5 bases from J, with 9 bases in between. This CDR3 is 12 amino acids long. This CDR3 is CASSWGSTEAFF. CDR3 sequence (DNA): TGTGCCAGCAGTTGGGGCAGTACTGAAGCTTTCTTT. Full variable domain (remainder filled in from reference TRBV2 and TRBJ1-1): EPEVTQTPSHQVTQMGQEVILRCVPISNHLYFYWYRQILGQKVEFLVSFYNNEISEKSEIFDDQFSVERPDGSNFTLKIRSTKLEDSAMYFCASSWGSTEAFFGQGTRLTVV.

The CDR3 reads CSARVISGHTISPLHF. CDR3 nucleotides: TGCAGTGCTAGGGTGATTTCGGGACATACTATTTCACCCCTCCACTTT. The rearrangement links TRBV20-1 to TRBJ1-6; D is perhaps TRBD1 (6 bases). The CDR3 length is 16 residues. Trimming removed 3 bases at V and 9 bases at J, with 21 bases between. The germline gives CDR1 DFQATT, CDR2 SNEGSKA (reference sequence).

This clonotype was observed many times. V usage is TRBV7-8 and J usage is TRBJ2-7; TRBD2 matches at 8 bases. Trimming at V came to 5 bases and at J to 6 bases, leaving 9 bases not matched to a gene. The CDR3 spans 14 residues. Germline CDR1 reads SGHVS; CDR2 reads FQNEAQ. The CDR3 spells CASSPGTRTSEQYF. CDR3 nucleotide sequence: TGTGCCAGCAGCCCCGGGACTAGAACTTCCGAGCAGTACTTC.

The J gene is TRBJ1-5, the V gene TRBV20-1, with 7 nucleotides matching TRBD1. CDR3 length equals 15 residues. The germline V gene has CDR1 DFQATT and CDR2 SNEGSKA (reference sequence). The junction had 8 bases not matched to a gene; V was cut back by 0 bases and J by 6 bases. The CDR3 DNA sequence: TGCAGTGCTAGAGACCCAGGGGGGATGTCTCAGCCCCAGCATTTT. Its translation is CSARDPGGMSQPQHF.

This clonotype was detected ten times or more. The CDR3 loop reads CASSRDRNTEAFF. The CDR3 region has the DNA TGTGCCAGCAGCCGCGACAGGAACACTGAAGCTTTCTTT. V usage is TRBV7-3 and J usage is TRBJ1-1; D might be TRBD1 (5 bases). The CDR3 consists of 13 residues. In germline, CDR1 is SGHTA, CDR2 FQGTGA. The germline V and J ends were trimmed by 5 bases and 1 base, with 8 bases remaining between them.

This clonotype was recorded many times. The chain carries TRBV6-5 and TRBJ2-1, with a tentative D call TRBD2 (7 bases). The germline V gene encodes CDR1 MNHEY and CDR2 SVGAGI. The CDR3 totals 19 residues. The V end was cut by 0 bases, the J end by 0 bases, with 18 bases between. The CDR3 DNA reads TGTGCCAGCAGTTACTCGTCGCTAGGTAGGGGGGGCTCCTACAATGAGCAGTTCTTC. Its translation is CASSYSSLGRGGSYNEQFF.

This clonotype was counted ten times or more. This chain connects TRBV12-3 or TRBV12-4 to TRBJ2-1, with 9 nucleotides matching TRBD2. The CDR3 covers 14 residues. With 5 bases clipped from V and 6 bases from J, the junction kept 5 bases outside the gene matches. The DNA of the CDR3 is TGTGCCAGCAGTCCCGGGACTAGCATCAATGAGCAGTTCTTC. It encodes CASSPGTSINEQFF.

The chain is built from TRBV7-2 and TRBJ2-5; 8 bases are shared with TRBD1. This CDR3 comprises 15 residues. The junction had 8 bases not matched to a gene; V was cut back by 3 bases and J by 5 bases. Germline V gene lookup returns CDR1 SGHTA and CDR2 FQGNSA. CDR3: CASSLTGEYWETQYF. The CDR3 region has the DNA TGTGCCAGCAGCTTGACAGGGGAGTACTGGGAGACCCAGTACTTC.

Comments on this clonotype: One end of the junction does not line up with germline, which may come from a read error. This sequence joins TRBV7-6 and TRBJ1-5; 7 bases map to TRBD1. The CDR3 is 16 residues long. Germline loops: CDR1 SGHVS, CDR2 FNYEAQ. CDR3 in DNA: TGTGCCAGCTCTCCTTATCCCCAGGGGGGGAATCGGCCCCAGCATTTT. This gives the protein CASSPYPQGGNRPQHF. The full variable domain, completed using reference TRBV7-6 and TRBJ1-5, is GAGVSQSPRYKVTKRGQDVALRCDPISGHVSLYWYRQALGQGPEFLTYFNYEAQQDKSGLPNDRFSAERPEGSISTLTIQRTEQRDSAMYRCASSPYPQGGNRPQHFGDGTRLSIL.

The sample holds many counts of this clonotype. This chain connects TRBV5-6 to TRBJ2-3; the match to TRBD2 covers 8 bases. Trimming took 2 bases from V and 3 from J; bases not matched to a gene: 8. The CDR3 loop spans 16 amino acids. CDR1 SGHDT and CDR2 YYEEEE come from the germline V gene. Here the CDR3 DNA reads TGTGCCAGCAGCTTAATACAAGCGGGGGTAACAGATACGCAGTATTTT. This sequence encodes CASSLIQAGVTDTQYF.

In this sample, this clonotype turned up many times. The chain links TRBV3-1 to TRBJ1-5; perhaps TRBD1 as D (6 bases). Trimming removed 4 bases at V and 3 bases at J, with 10 bases between. The CDR3 has 14 amino acids. The V gene's germline CDR1 is LGHDT and CDR2 YNNKEL (reference sequence). The CDR3 protein is CASSPGGVNQPQHF. DNA of the CDR3: TGTGCCAGCAGCCCCGGGGGCGTCAATCAGCCCCAGCATTTT. The full variable domain, its missing parts supplied by reference TRBV3-1 and TRBJ1-5, is DTAVSQTPKYLVTQMGNDKSIKCEQNLGHDTMYWYKQDSKKFLKIMFSYNNKELIINETVPNRFSPKSPDKAHLNLHINSLELGDSAVYFCASSPGGVNQPQHFGDGTRLSIL.

This clonotype was observed at least ten times. This chain links TRBV10-3 with TRBJ2-2; 8 bases line up with TRBD1. Germline V lookup: CDR1 ENHRY, CDR2 SYGVKD. The J segment lost 4 bases and the V segment lost 10 bases, leaving 23 bases of the junction unmatched. The CDR3 extends over 19 amino acids. CDR3 nucleotide sequence: TGTGCCACCCAGGGGGCAGGTATCTCGTTACCATTAGGCACCGGGGAGCTGTTTTTT. This translates into CATQGAGISLPLGTGELFF.